A selection of T cell receptor beta chains follows, all from one sample in a study of neurological immune-mediated disorders. TCRdb reprocessed the 5' RACE reads via MiXCR and lists one record per CDR3 protein. The repertoire consists of under 85,000 distinct CDR3 sequences, with roughly 13% occurring once and the leading ten covering roughly 7%. The specimen sequenced was PBMCs. The receptors shown here come from a woman in her forties or fifties in good health. Both conserved end residues are part of each CDR3. A D gene is named only where the DNA matches it firmly. Rows may omit the clone size; those that give it use once, few, many or a size class.

size: -; V: TRBV11-1; D: -; J: TRBJ2-1; DNA: TGCGCCAGCAGCCTCCAAAGTGGACTGGGTGAGCAGTTCTTC; CDR3: CASSLQSGLGEQFF
size: many; V: TRBV10-3; D: -; J: TRBJ2-7; DNA: TGTGCCATCAGCACTTTTGTTGCCTACGAGCAGTACTTC; CDR3: CAISTFVAYEQYF
size: many; V: TRBV29-1; D: -; J: TRBJ2-3; DNA: TGCAGCGTTGAGTCCAGGACCACAGATACGCAGTATTTT; CDR3: CSVESRTTDTQYF
size: many; V: TRBV7-2; D: -; J: TRBJ1-1; DNA: TGTGCCAGCAGCTTAGTGGCAGGAGGAGCTGAAGCTTTCTTT; CDR3: CASSLVAGGAEAFF
size: many; V: TRBV5-1; D: -; J: TRBJ2-2; DNA: TGCGCCAGCAGCTTGCTGCCAGGGGGGTCCGGGGAGCTGTTTTTT; CDR3: CASSLLPGGSGELFF
size: -; V: TRBV19; D: TRBD1; J: TRBJ1-1; DNA: TGTGCCAGTAGCCGGGACAGGGTGATCACTGAAGCTTTCTTT; CDR3: CASSRDRVITEAFF
size: many; V: TRBV20-1; D: -; J: TRBJ2-7; DNA: TGCAGTGCTGACCAGAGGGGGGGAGACTACGAGCAGTACTTC; CDR3: CSADQRGGDYEQYF
size: -; V: TRBV5-1; D: -; J: TRBJ2-1; DNA: TGCGCCAGCATTTCCGGGAATTCCTACAATGAGCAGTTCTTC; CDR3: CASISGNSYNEQFF
size: few; V: TRBV28; D: -; J: TRBJ1-2; DNA: TGTGCCAGCAGTGAAACAGGGTCCCGTGGCTACACCTTC; CDR3: CASSETGSRGYTF
size: many; V: TRBV5-1; D: -; J: TRBJ2-3; DNA: TGCGCCAGCAGCTTGTTACAGAGCACAGATACGCAGTATTTT; CDR3: CASSLLQSTDTQYF
size: many; V: TRBV5-1; D: TRBD2; J: TRBJ2-1; DNA: TGCGCCAGCAGCTTGCTACTAGCGGGAGCCTACAATGAGCAGTTCTTC; CDR3: CASSLLLAGAYNEQFF
size: many; V: TRBV6-6; D: TRBD1; J: TRBJ2-1; DNA: TGTGCCAGCAGTTACTCGGGGACAGGGCACAATGAGCAGTTCTTC; CDR3: CASSYSGTGHNEQFF
size: -; V: TRBV5-1; D: TRBD1; J: TRBJ1-1; DNA: TGCGCCAGCAGCCCCTGGGACAGGCTAGCTTCTGGCGAAGCTTTCTTT; CDR3: CASSPWDRLASGEAFF
size: many; V: TRBV5-1; D: -; J: TRBJ2-1; DNA: TGCGCCAGCAGCTTGGGGGTCAGGGCCCCCAACAATGAGCAGTTCTTC; CDR3: CASSLGVRAPNNEQFF
size: -; V: TRBV2; D: TRBD1; J: TRBJ1-1; DNA: TGTGCCAGCACAGGGGGCGCAGGCACTGAAGCTTTCTTT; CDR3: CASTGGAGTEAFF
size: many; V: TRBV27; D: TRBD2; J: TRBJ2-3; DNA: TGTGCCAGCAGTTTATCACTAGCGGGGGCAGATACGCAGTATTTT; CDR3: CASSLSLAGADTQYF
size: many; V: TRBV2; D: -; J: TRBJ1-2; DNA: TGTGCCAGCAGTGATAGGTTCAGTTCTGGCTACACCTTC; CDR3: CASSDRFSSGYTF
size: many; V: TRBV3-1; D: -; J: TRBJ2-5; DNA: TGTGCCAGCAGCCAAGTGGTGGACGGAAGGACCCAGTACTTC; CDR3: CASSQVVDGRTQYF
size: many; V: TRBV3-1; D: -; J: TRBJ1-5; DNA: TGTGCCAGCAGCCAAGATTCACGGAGAAATCAGCCCCAGCATTTT; CDR3: CASSQDSRRNQPQHF
size: many; V: TRBV20-1; D: TRBD1; J: TRBJ1-6; DNA: TGCAGTGCTACTCGACAGGGGAGTAGATCCTATAATTCACCCCTCCACTTT; CDR3: CSATRQGSRSYNSPLHF
size: many; V: TRBV5-1; D: -; J: TRBJ2-5; DNA: TGCGCCAGCAGCTTGGACCCCAAGGGACCGGCCGAGACCCAGTACTTC; CDR3: CASSLDPKGPAETQYF
size: many; V: TRBV12-5; D: TRBD2; J: TRBJ2-1; DNA: TGTGCTAGTGGCCTCGGGACTAGCGGTTACAATGAGCAGTTCTTC; CDR3: CASGLGTSGYNEQFF
size: many; V: TRBV28; D: -; J: TRBJ1-1; DNA: TGTGCCAGCGGAGGCGCAGGGGCCATGAACACTGAAGCTTTCTTT; CDR3: CASGGAGAMNTEAFF
size: many; V: TRBV5-1; D: TRBD1; J: TRBJ1-1; DNA: TGCGCCAGCAGCCCTGACGGCCAGGGGGGCACTGAAGCTTTCTTT; CDR3: CASSPDGQGGTEAFF
size: -; V: TRBV7-6; D: -; J: TRBJ2-1; DNA: TGTGTCAGCAGCTTAGTGGTTGGGCGGGACTATGAGCAGTTCTTC; CDR3: CVSSLVVGRDYEQFF
size: many; V: TRBV3-1; D: -; J: TRBJ1-6; DNA: TGTGCCAGCAGCCAAGGAGCGGGGGGGAATTCACCCCTCCACTTT; CDR3: CASSQGAGGNSPLHF
size: many; V: TRBV6-5; D: TRBD1; J: TRBJ1-4; DNA: TGTGCCAGCAGGGACAGGGGATGGGAAAAACTGTTTTTT; CDR3: CASRDRGWEKLFF
size: -; V: TRBV10-3; D: -; J: TRBJ2-6; DNA: TGTGCCCCCAGTAGGGGCGCTGGGGCCAACGTCCTGACTTTC; CDR3: CAPSRGAGANVLTF
size: -; V: TRBV4-2; D: -; J: TRBJ2-6; DNA: TGTGCCAGCAGCCAAGTAACGGGGGCCTCTGGGGCCAACGTCCTGACTTTC; CDR3: CASSQVTGASGANVLTF
size: -; V: TRBV5-5; D: TRBD1; J: TRBJ2-7; DNA: TGTGCCAGCAGGCTACCGGGACAGAGCTCCTACGAGCAGTACTTC; CDR3: CASRLPGQSSYEQYF
size: many; V: TRBV5-1; D: -; J: TRBJ2-1; DNA: TGCGCCAGCAGCTTGTTAACCTACAATGAGCAGTTCTTC; CDR3: CASSLLTYNEQFF
size: many; V: TRBV5-5; D: -; J: TRBJ1-6; DNA: TGTGCCAGCAGCTTGCTTGGTCGGACAGCCCAATCGGCCCTCCACTTT; CDR3: CASSLLGRTAQSALHF
size: -; V: TRBV7-3; D: TRBD1; J: TRBJ2-1; DNA: TGTGCCAGCAGCTTAACGACAGGGCCTGAGCAGTTCTTC; CDR3: CASSLTTGPEQFF
size: many; V: TRBV20-1; D: -; J: TRBJ2-3; DNA: TGCAGTGCTAGAGTCGTAGGATCGGGGGCCCCAGATACGCAGTATTTT; CDR3: CSARVVGSGAPDTQYF
size: many; V: TRBV12-3/TRBV12-4; D: TRBD1; J: TRBJ1-2; DNA: TGTGCCAGCAGTTTAGTCTCGACAGGGGGAGGCTACACCTTC; CDR3: CASSLVSTGGGYTF
size: many; V: TRBV24-1; D: -; J: TRBJ1-2; DNA: TGTGCCACCAGTGCAGCTAACTATGGCTACACCTTC; CDR3: CATSAANYGYTF
size: few; V: TRBV20-1; D: -; J: TRBJ2-1; DNA: TGCAGTGCTAGAGTCTCGGGAGCGGATAGCTCCTACAATGAGCAGTTCTTC; CDR3: CSARVSGADSSYNEQFF
size: many; V: TRBV29-1; D: -; J: TRBJ1-3; DNA: TGCAGCGCCACGGGCGGAGGGGGAAACACCATATATTTT; CDR3: CSATGGGGNTIYF
size: -; V: TRBV6-6; D: TRBD2; J: TRBJ2-7; DNA: TGTGTCAGCAGTTACTTGGTGACTAGCGGGAGGGGAGTCTACGAGCAGTACTTC; CDR3: CVSSYLVTSGRGVYEQYF
size: -; V: TRBV5-1; D: TRBD1; J: TRBJ2-3; DNA: TGCGCCAGCAGCATAGGACAGGGGGCCTTCTCGGGCACAGATACGCAGTATTTT; CDR3: CASSIGQGAFSGTDTQYF
size: many; V: TRBV20-1; D: -; J: TRBJ1-2; DNA: TGCAGTGCCATACGCAGGGAAGGCTATGGCTACACCTTC; CDR3: CSAIRREGYGYTF
size: few; V: TRBV20-1; D: -; J: TRBJ2-7; DNA: TGCAGTGCTCCCAGGGAGGGGGCCCGGTACGAGCAGTACTTC; CDR3: CSAPREGARYEQYF
size: few; V: TRBV12-3/TRBV12-4; D: TRBD1; J: TRBJ1-1; DNA: TGTGCCAGCAGTTTCACACAGGGGGCTGGTGAAGCTTTCTTT; CDR3: CASSFTQGAGEAFF
size: few; V: TRBV5-6; D: TRBD2; J: TRBJ2-5; DNA: TGTGCCAGCAGCTCCGGACTAGCGGGCACCCAAGAGACCCAGTACTTC; CDR3: CASSSGLAGTQETQYF
size: few; V: TRBV5-1; D: -; J: TRBJ1-4; DNA: TGCGCCAGCAGCTTGACCTCCACAGGGCCCGAAAAACTGTTTTTT; CDR3: CASSLTSTGPEKLFF
size: many; V: TRBV5-4; D: TRBD1; J: TRBJ2-2; DNA: TGTGCCAGCAGCCCTTTTCGGGACAGGGGTAACACCGGGGAGCTGTTTTTT; CDR3: CASSPFRDRGNTGELFF
size: many; V: TRBV20-1; D: -; J: TRBJ1-2; DNA: TGCAGTGCTAGAGATAACAGCTATGGCTACACCTTC; CDR3: CSARDNSYGYTF
size: many; V: TRBV5-1; D: -; J: TRBJ2-3; DNA: TGCGCCAGCAGCTTGGTTGGGGACTCCACAGATACGCAGTATTTT; CDR3: CASSLVGDSTDTQYF
size: medium-sized; V: TRBV20-1; D: -; J: TRBJ2-7; DNA: TGCAGTGCGCAACTAAGGATCTACGAGCAGTACTTC; CDR3: CSAQLRIYEQYF
size: -; V: TRBV7-2; D: -; J: TRBJ1-4; DNA: TGTGCCAGCAGCTCGAATTGGGGTAATAATGAAAAGCTGTTTTTT; CDR3: CASSSNWGNNEKLFF
size: many; V: TRBV5-1; D: -; J: TRBJ2-7; DNA: TGCGCCAGCAGCTTTATCACGGCGTCGGACACCGCCTACGAGCAGTACTTC; CDR3: CASSFITASDTAYEQYF
size: many; V: TRBV7-2; D: TRBD2; J: TRBJ2-3; DNA: TGTGCCAGCAGCTTAGATAGTAGCGGGGGCCGGGATACGCAGTATTTT; CDR3: CASSLDSSGGRDTQYF